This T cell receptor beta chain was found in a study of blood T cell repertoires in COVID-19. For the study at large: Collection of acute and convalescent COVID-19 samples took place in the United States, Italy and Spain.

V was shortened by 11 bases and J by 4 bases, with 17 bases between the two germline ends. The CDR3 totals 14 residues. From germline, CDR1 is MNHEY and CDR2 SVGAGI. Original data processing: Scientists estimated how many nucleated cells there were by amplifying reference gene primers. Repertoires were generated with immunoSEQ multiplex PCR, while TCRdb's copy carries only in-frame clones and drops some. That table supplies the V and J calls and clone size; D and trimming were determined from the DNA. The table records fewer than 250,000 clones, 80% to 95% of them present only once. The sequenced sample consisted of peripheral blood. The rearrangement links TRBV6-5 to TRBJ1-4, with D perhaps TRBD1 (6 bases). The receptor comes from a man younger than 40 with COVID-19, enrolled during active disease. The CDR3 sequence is CAGSQGQNNEKLFF. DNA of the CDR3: TGTGCCGGGTCACAAGGACAGAATAATGAAAAACTGTTTTTT.